This entry is about one T cell receptor (beta chain). This CDR3 spans 17 amino acids. Germline V gives CDR1 MGHRA, CDR2 YSYEKL. With 0 bases clipped from V and 2 bases from J, the junction kept 6 bases outside the gene matches. Source study methods: Amplification from reference gene primers served as the basis for estimated nucleated cell counts. The data were produced by immunoSEQ multiplex PCR, yet TCRdb's version contains in-frame clones alone and is incomplete. V, J and clone size derive from that table, while D and trimming were established from the DNA sequence. This sample carries about 280,000 clones, more than 70% of them seen once, and the ten largest clones take about 11%. The data originate from a study of blood T cell repertoires in COVID-19.

What was sequenced was peripheral blood. The chain uses TRBV4-1 and TRBJ2-7; 11 bases match TRBD2. This receptor was taken from a woman aged 25 to 45 with COVID-19, enrolled during active disease. The chain's CDR3 is CASSQEPRLAGTYEQYF. Written as DNA, the CDR3 is TGCGCCAGCAGCCAAGAACCCCGACTAGCGGGGACCTACGAGCAGTACTTC.